What follows are 30 T cell receptor beta chains derived from one specimen sequenced in a study of blood T cell repertoires in COVID-19. Here immunoSEQ multiplex PCR was the method, and the copy in TCRdb shows in-frame clones only, minus some. The sample holds approximately 82,000 clones, around 80% seen once. Sequenced: peripheral blood. The source of these receptors is a woman aged 55-69 years with acute or convalescent COVID-19.

This chain joins TRBV24-1 and TRBJ1-2; perhaps TRBD1 as D (5 bases). With 5 bases removed from V and 4 bases from J, the gap between germline ends came to 13 bases. Germline V gene sequence: CDR1 KGHDR, CDR2 SFDVKD. The CDR3 totals 14 residues. The CDR3 DNA is TGTGCCACCAGTGGGAGGGGCAGGTCCTATGGCTACACCTTC. It is translated as CATSGRGRSYGYTF.

The chain has TRBV5-1 and TRBJ2-5; TRBD1 might be the D (6 bases). The CDR3 covers 13 residues. V shed 4 bases and J shed 1 base, with 8 bases lying between them. Germline V gene sequence: CDR1 SGHRS, CDR2 YFSETQ. CDR3 bases: TGCGCCAGCAGCAGGACAGTCCAAGAGACCCAGTACTTC. This encodes CASSRTVQETQYF.

V and J are TRBV6-2 or TRBV6-3 and TRBJ1-5; 7 nucleotides align to TRBD1. CDR3 length equals 13 residues. CDR1 and CDR2 (germline): MNHEY, SVGEGT. With 6 bases clipped from V and 7 bases from J, the junction kept 6 bases outside the gene matches. DNA of the CDR3: TGTGCCAGCAGCCACAGGGGAGAGCAGCCCCAGCATTTT. This translates into CASSHRGEQPQHF.

This rearrangement joins TRBV29-1 to TRBJ2-4; 10 positions match TRBD1. The CDR3 consists of 14 residues. J was trimmed by 1 base and V by 4 bases; bases with no gene match: 1. Germline assignment: CDR1 SQVTM and CDR2 ANQGSEA. CDR3 coding DNA: TGCAGCGTTGGACAGGGGGCGGCCAAAAACATTCAGTACTTC. It translates to CSVGQGAAKNIQYF.

This chain joins TRBV6-5 and TRBJ1-4; D might be TRBD1 (5 bases). CDR1 MNHEY and CDR2 SVGAGI come from the germline V gene. The length of the CDR3 is 15 residues. Trimming took 0 bases from V and 7 from J, leaving 12 bases between them. The CDR3 bases are TGTGCCAGCAGTTACTCAACCAGGGTTCTTGAAAAACTGTTTTTT. Translated: CASSYSTRVLEKLFF.

This CDR3 reads CASSLSSRGSHEQYF. The CDR3, as DNA: TGTGCCAGCAGCTTAAGTAGCAGGGGTAGTCACGAGCAGTACTTC. This rearrangement joins TRBV7-9 to TRBJ2-7, with D possibly matching TRBD1 (6 bases). CDR1 and CDR2 from the germline V gene are SEHNR and FQNEAQ (reference sequence). CDR3 size: 15 residues. V lost 2 bases to trimming and J lost 5 bases, with 16 bases between them.

The table lists this clone with a few counts. The genes are TRBV6-4 and TRBJ2-1, with 8 positions matching TRBD2. The CDR3 contains 14 residues. Trimming took 4 bases from V and 10 from J; bases not matched to a gene: 9. Germline lookup yields CDR1 MRHNA and CDR2 SNTAGT. As DNA, the CDR3 is TGTGCCAGCAGTGCCGGGACTAGGGCAGGCGAGCAGTTCTTC. Translated, it gives CASSAGTRAGEQFF.

The chain combines TRBV4-3 with TRBJ1-4; no clear D. The length of the CDR3 is 15 residues. The germline V gene has CDR1 LGHNA and CDR2 YSLEER. V gave up 0 bases and J gave up 8 bases, with 13 bases separating them. CDR3 sequence: CASSQEGFVGEKLFF. DNA of the CDR3: TGCGCCAGCAGCCAAGAAGGCTTCGTGGGCGAAAAACTGTTTTTT.

V usage is TRBV12-3 or TRBV12-4 and J usage is TRBJ2-1, with a possible D match to TRBD1 (6 bases). The CDR3 length is 13 residues. V shed 6 bases and J shed 13 bases, with 19 bases lying between them. CDR3 coding DNA: TGTGCCAGCAGGTCGACAGGAGTATATCTCCAGTTCTTC. It translates to CASRSTGVYLQFF.

This chain uses TRBV19 with TRBJ2-5; possible D gene TRBD2, 6 bases. CDR3 size: 18 residues. The V end lost 0 bases, the J end lost 2 bases, and 19 bases lay between the germline ends. Per the germline V gene, CDR1 is LNHDA and CDR2 is SQIVND (reference sequence). The CDR3 DNA follows: TGTGCCAGTAGTATAGATCGGGGGATGCCACTAGTTCAAGAGACCCAGTACTTC. This translates into CASSIDRGMPLVQETQYF.

The chain employs TRBV5-1 and TRBJ2-5; tentatively, D is TRBD2 (6 bases). The CDR3 contains 17 residues. Germline CDR1 reads SGHRS; CDR2 reads YFSETQ. V was cut by 2 bases and J by 2 bases, with 19 bases left in between. The CDR3 spells CASSLGGRDLGQETQYF. The CDR3 bases are TGCGCCAGCAGCTTAGGAGGGCGGGACTTGGGGCAAGAGACCCAGTACTTC.

This sequence joins TRBV13 and TRBJ2-7, with a weak D call TRBD1 (6 bases). CDR1 and CDR2 (germline): PRHDT, FYEKMQ (reference sequence). CDR3 length: 14 residues. V gave up 6 bases and J gave up 4 bases, with 16 bases separating them. The CDR3 region has the DNA TGTGCCAGCAGTAGAGCTGGGACAACTTACGAGCAGTACTTC. Amino acids: CASSRAGTTYEQYF.

The rearrangement links TRBV20-1 to TRBJ1-5, with D perhaps matching TRBD1 (5 bases). Germline V gene sequence: CDR1 DFQATT, CDR2 SNEGSKA (reference sequence). Trimming took 3 bases from V and 3 from J, leaving 15 bases between them. The CDR3 extends over 15 amino acids. The CDR3 coding sequence is TGCAGTGCTAGTGTAGGGCAGGGACTCAATCAGCCCCAGCATTTT. Translating it yields CSASVGQGLNQPQHF.

This clone was seen once. V and J are TRBV3-1 (or the pseudogene TRBV3-2) and TRBJ2-1, with 8 bases lining up with TRBD1. After removal of 3 bases from V and 4 bases from J, the junction contained 8 bases not matched to a gene. The germline V gene has CDR1 LGHDT and CDR2 YNNKEL (reference sequence). This CDR3 region has 16 residues. The CDR3 DNA sequence: TGTGCCAGCAGCCAGGGAGCAGGGGGCGGTTACAATGAGCAGTTCTTC. This gives the protein CASSQGAGGGYNEQFF.

This CDR3 is CASSLAGGAETQYF. In DNA form, the CDR3 reads TGTGCCAGCAGCCTAGCGGGAGGGGCAGAGACCCAGTACTTC. V gene TRBV3-1 (or the pseudogene TRBV3-2) combines with J gene TRBJ2-5; the match to TRBD2 covers 11 bases. Germline CDR1 reads LGHDT; CDR2 reads YNNKEL (reference sequence). The CDR3 runs 14 residues. The V and J ends lost 4 bases and 4 bases, in that order; junction bases with no gene match: 2.

This clone was detected a few times. The J gene is TRBJ1-1, the V gene TRBV10-2, with 10 bases that match TRBD1. CDR3 length: 13 amino acids. V trimming: 6 bases; J trimming: 4 bases; junction bases outside the gene matches: 2. Germline V gene sequence: CDR1 WSHSY, CDR2 SAAADI. CDR3 sequence (DNA): TGCGCCAGCAGCGACAGGGGGCTCACTGAAGCTTTCTTT. This codes for CASSDRGLTEAFF.

J is TRBJ1-1 and V is TRBV18, with D possibly being TRBD1 (6 bases). This CDR3 contains 15 residues. Germline CDR1 KGHSH, CDR2 LQKENI. V was cut by 1 base and J by 2 bases, with 11 bases left in between. CDR3 nucleotide sequence: TGTGCCAGCTCACCACGACAGGACATCAACACTGAAGCTTTCTTT. Protein: CASSPRQDINTEAFF.

V is TRBV28 and J is TRBJ1-2; D perhaps matches TRBD1 (5 bases). This CDR3 region has 13 residues. Germline V gene sequence: CDR1 MDHEN, CDR2 SYDVKM. V lost 2 bases, J lost 5 bases, and 9 bases lay in between. The CDR3 here is CASSLSGAYGYTF. CDR3 coding DNA: TGTGCCAGCAGTTTAAGTGGGGCGTATGGCTACACCTTC.

There are a few counts of this clone. V is TRBV5-1 and J is TRBJ1-1; 8 bases map to TRBD1. The CDR3 is made up of 16 amino acids. CDR1 SGHRS and CDR2 YFSETQ come from the germline V gene. Unmatched junction bases numbered 13, after V lost 4 bases and J lost 5 bases. The CDR3 spells CASSPTQGAVGTEAFF. The CDR3 DNA is TGCGCCAGCAGCCCAACCCAGGGGGCGGTTGGGACTGAAGCTTTCTTT.

The chain uses TRBV28 and TRBJ2-1, with 14 bases aligning to TRBD2. The CDR3 length is 15 residues. The trim removed 4 bases at V and 7 bases at J, leaving 3 bases unmatched. Germline assignment: CDR1 MDHEN and CDR2 SYDVKM. The CDR3 DNA reads TGTGCCAGCAGTTCCGGGACTAGCGGGAGTAATGAGCAGTTCTTC. This codes for CASSSGTSGSNEQFF.

V is TRBV11-3 and J is TRBJ1-2; no clear D. The CDR3 runs to 13 residues. V was pared by 0 bases and J by 8 bases, with 10 bases between. The germline gives CDR1 SGHNT, CDR2 YENEEA. The CDR3 nucleotides are TGTGCCAGCAGCTTAGATCCCGGGGTCGGCTACACCTTC. Protein product: CASSLDPGVGYTF.

CDR3 coding DNA: TGTGCCAGCAGCCCGGACACGGGTAACTATGGCTACACCTTC. Amino acids: CASSPDTGNYGYTF. The rearrangement links TRBV3-1 (or the pseudogene TRBV3-2) to TRBJ1-2; maybe TRBD1 (5 bases). The CDR3 runs 14 residues. Trimming took 4 bases from V and 1 from J, leaving 10 bases between them. Looked up from germline, CDR1 is LGHDT and CDR2 is YNNKEL (reference sequence).

V gene TRBV29-1 combines with J gene TRBJ2-7; 13 bases are a match to TRBD2. CDR3 length equals 16 residues. CDR1 SQVTM and CDR2 ANQGSEA come from the germline V gene. V lost 2 bases and J lost 0; bases outside the gene matches: 4. CDR3 sequence: CSVERTSGGVSYEQYF. CDR3 in DNA: TGCAGCGTTGAAAGGACTAGCGGGGGAGTCTCCTACGAGCAGTACTTC.

In the case of this clone: Other DNA sequences in the sample encode the same CDR3. The chain uses TRBV19 and TRBJ2-3, with TRBD1 as a possible D gene (5 bases). Trimming removed 3 bases at V and 3 bases at J, with 7 bases between. This CDR3 is built from 13 residues. CDR1 and CDR2 (germline): LNHDA, SQIVND (reference sequence). The CDR3 DNA reads TGTGCCAGTAGTATTCAGGGTACAGATACGCAGTATTTT. Encoded protein: CASSIQGTDTQYF.

The chain uses TRBV30 and TRBJ2-2; 9 nucleotides line up with TRBD1. The germline V gene encodes CDR1 GTSNPN and CDR2 SVGIG (reference sequence). The J segment lost 5 bases and the V segment lost 3 bases, leaving 7 bases of the junction unmatched. The CDR3 covers 15 residues. The CDR3 loop reads CAWREDRGWTGELFF. CDR3 bases: TGTGCCTGGAGGGAGGACAGGGGATGGACCGGGGAGCTGTTTTTT.

The chain recombines TRBV29-1 with TRBJ1-2; 9 bases align to TRBD1. Per germline, CDR1 SQVTM and CDR2 ANQGSEA. V lost 3 bases to trimming and J lost 2 bases; unmatched junction nucleotides: 7. The CDR3 contains 15 residues. The chain's CDR3 is CSVDTLQGANYGYTF. CDR3 nucleotide sequence: TGCAGCGTTGACACCTTACAGGGGGCGAACTATGGCTACACCTTC.

The V gene is TRBV5-5, the J gene TRBJ1-2; tentatively, D is TRBD1 (5 bases). V lost 4 bases to trimming and J lost 0 bases, with 16 bases between them. Germline loops: CDR1 SGHKS, CDR2 YYEKEE (reference sequence). The CDR3 loop spans 16 amino acids. The CDR3 region is CASSLTATPSNYGYTF. The CDR3 bases are TGTGCCAGCAGCCTGACAGCAACCCCCTCTAACTATGGCTACACCTTC. The variable domain in full, with the rest retrieved from reference TRBV5-5 and TRBJ1-2, is DAGVTQSPTHLIKTRGQQVTLRCSPISGHKSVSWYQQVLGQGPQFIFQYYEKEERGRGNFPDRFSARQFPNYSSELNVNALLLGDSALYLCASSLTATPSNYGYTFGSGTRLTVV.

This rearrangement joins TRBV13 to TRBJ1-4; 7 nucleotides agree with TRBD1. Germline V gene sequence: CDR1 PRHDT, CDR2 FYEKMQ (reference sequence). J gave up 5 bases and V 1 base, and 4 bases lay outside the gene matches. This CDR3 has 15 amino acids. CDR3 sequence: CASSLEAGGNEKLFF. Written as DNA, the CDR3 is TGTGCCAGCAGCTTAGAGGCAGGGGGGAATGAAAAACTGTTTTTT.

This clone was picked up a small number of times. V gene TRBV5-1 combines with J gene TRBJ2-5, with TRBD1 matching 8 bases. In germline, CDR1 is SGHRS, CDR2 YFSETQ. J was trimmed by 5 bases and V by 4 bases; bases with no gene match: 10. CDR3 size: 15 residues. DNA of the CDR3: TGCGCCAGCAGCAACCGGACAGGGATTACGGAGACCCAGTACTTC. It translates to CASSNRTGITETQYF.

This chain joins TRBV23-1 and TRBJ1-2; no reliable D call. TRBV23-1 is recorded as an ORF, its role being uncertain. The CDR3 contains 17 residues. The V end was cut by 2 bases, the J end by 1 base, with 17 bases between. CDR3 nucleotides: TGCGCCAGCAGTCAAACCCCCTCTAGGCAGTTTAACTATGGCTACACCTTC. It yields the protein CASSQTPSRQFNYGYTF.